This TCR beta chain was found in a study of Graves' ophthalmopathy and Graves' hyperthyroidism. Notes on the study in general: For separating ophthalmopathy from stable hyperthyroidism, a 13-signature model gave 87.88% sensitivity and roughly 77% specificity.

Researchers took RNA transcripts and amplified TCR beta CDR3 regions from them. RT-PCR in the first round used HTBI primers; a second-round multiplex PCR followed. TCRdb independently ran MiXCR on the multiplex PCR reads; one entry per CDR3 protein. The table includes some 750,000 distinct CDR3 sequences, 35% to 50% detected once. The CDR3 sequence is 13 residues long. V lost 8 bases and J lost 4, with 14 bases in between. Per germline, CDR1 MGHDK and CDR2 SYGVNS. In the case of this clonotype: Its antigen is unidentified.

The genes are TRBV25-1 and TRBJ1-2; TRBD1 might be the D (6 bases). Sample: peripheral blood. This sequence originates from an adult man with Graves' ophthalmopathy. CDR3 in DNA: TGTGCCAGCGAAGCCCAGGGGACCTATGGCTACACCTTC. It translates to CASEAQGTYGYTF.